This passage covers 5 T cell receptor beta chains from one sample sequenced in a study of shared clonotypes between healthy human individuals. TCRdb's copy holds only in-frame clones and misses some; the assay was immunoSEQ multiplex PCR. The sample records fewer than 550,000 clones, around 79% being singletons. Sequencing was carried out using PBMCs. The source is a woman between 35 and 50 years old in good health. Some clones in this sample may be carry-over from other donors' samples.

The V call is TRBV5-1, the J call TRBJ2-6, with D possibly called TRBD1 or TRBD2 (5 bases each). V shed 2 bases and J shed 4 bases, with 13 bases lying between them. The CDR3 length is 16 residues. Per germline, CDR1 SGHRS and CDR2 YFSETQ. The CDR3 here is CASSFMGPGGANVLTF. CDR3 in DNA: TGCGCCAGCAGCTTCATGGGACCCGGGGGGGCCAACGTCCTGACTTTC.

This clone has more than one count but fewer than ten. The chain joins TRBV6-6 to TRBJ2-7; 7 nucleotides line up with TRBD2. Germline CDR1 reads MNHNY; CDR2 reads SVGAGI (reference sequence). CDR3 length equals 15 residues. The V segment lost 2 bases and the J segment 0 bases; nucleotides outside the gene matches: 4. CDR3 in DNA: TGTGCCAGCAGTTACGGGGGGGTCCACTCCTACGAGCAGTACTTC. Protein sequence: CASSYGGVHSYEQYF.

The rearrangement joins TRBV7-2 to TRBJ2-3; 8 nucleotides line up with TRBD1. This CDR3 is built from 16 residues. J gave up 2 bases and V 2 bases, and 6 bases lay outside the gene matches. Germline V gene lookup returns CDR1 SGHTA and CDR2 FQGNSA. For the CDR3, the DNA is TGTGCCAGCAGCTTACGGCAGGGGGCTTTCACAGATACGCAGTATTTT. Protein: CASSLRQGAFTDTQYF.

The chain recombines TRBV5-1 with TRBJ2-3, with a possible D match to TRBD1 (6 bases). CDR3 length: 12 amino acids. Trimming stripped 4 bases from V and 6 bases from J, with 9 bases between. Per germline, CDR1 SGHRS and CDR2 YFSETQ. This chain's CDR3 is CASSADRDTQYF. The CDR3 DNA is TGCGCCAGCAGCGCCGACAGGGATACGCAGTATTTT.

This chain links TRBV7-2 with TRBJ2-7, with D possibly being TRBD2 (6 bases). The CDR3 runs 15 residues. Germline-derived CDR1 and CDR2 are SGHTA and FQGNSA. Trimming removed 1 base from V and 0 bases from J, with 10 bases in between. The CDR3 protein is CASSLVSGGSYEQYF. CDR3 nucleotides: TGTGCCAGCAGCTTAGTTTCCGGGGGCTCCTACGAGCAGTACTTC.